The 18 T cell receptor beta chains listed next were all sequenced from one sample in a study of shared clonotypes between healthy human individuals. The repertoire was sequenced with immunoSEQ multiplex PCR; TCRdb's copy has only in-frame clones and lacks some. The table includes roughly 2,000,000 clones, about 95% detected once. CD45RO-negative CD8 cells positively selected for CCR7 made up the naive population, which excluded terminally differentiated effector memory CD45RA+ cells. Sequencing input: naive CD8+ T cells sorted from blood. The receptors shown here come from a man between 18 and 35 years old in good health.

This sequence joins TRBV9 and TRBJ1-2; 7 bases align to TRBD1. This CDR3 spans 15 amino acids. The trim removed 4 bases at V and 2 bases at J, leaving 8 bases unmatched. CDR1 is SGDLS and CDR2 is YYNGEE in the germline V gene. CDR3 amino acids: CASSHSRQGNYGYTF. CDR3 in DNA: TGTGCCAGCAGCCACAGTAGACAGGGCAACTATGGCTACACCTTC.

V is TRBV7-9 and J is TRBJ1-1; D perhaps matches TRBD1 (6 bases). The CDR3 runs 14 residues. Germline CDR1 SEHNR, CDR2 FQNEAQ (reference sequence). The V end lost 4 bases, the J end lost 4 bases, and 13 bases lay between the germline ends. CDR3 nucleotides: TGTGCCAGCAGCTCACGGGACATCTTCACTGAAGCTTTCTTT. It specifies CASSSRDIFTEAFF.

The CDR3 region has the DNA TGTGCCAGCAGTTACGGTTTTTCCGATGGCTACACCTTC. This codes for CASSYGFSDGYTF. The chain employs TRBV6-5 and TRBJ1-2, with D uncertain. The CDR3 has 13 amino acids. V was trimmed by 2 bases and J by 6 bases, leaving 10 bases between them. The germline gives CDR1 MNHEY, CDR2 SVGAGI.

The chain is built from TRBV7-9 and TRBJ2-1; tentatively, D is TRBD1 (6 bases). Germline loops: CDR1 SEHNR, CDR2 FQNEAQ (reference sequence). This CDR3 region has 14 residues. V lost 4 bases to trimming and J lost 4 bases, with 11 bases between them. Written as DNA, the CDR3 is TGTGCCAGCAGCTCACCTGACAGGTACAATGAGCAGTTCTTC. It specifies CASSSPDRYNEQFF.

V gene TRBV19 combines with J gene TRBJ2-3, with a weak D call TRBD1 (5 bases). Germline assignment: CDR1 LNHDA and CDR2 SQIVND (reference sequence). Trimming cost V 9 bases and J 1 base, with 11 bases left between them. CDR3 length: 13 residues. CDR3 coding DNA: TGTGCCAGCACGGAAGGGGGCACAGATACGCAGTATTTT. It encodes CASTEGGTDTQYF.

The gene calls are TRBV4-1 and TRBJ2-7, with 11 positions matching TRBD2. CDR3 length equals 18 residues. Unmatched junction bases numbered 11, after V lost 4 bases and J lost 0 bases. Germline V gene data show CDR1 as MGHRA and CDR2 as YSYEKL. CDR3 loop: CASSPVAGGPTRSYEQYF. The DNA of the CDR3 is TGCGCCAGCAGCCCGGTAGCGGGAGGGCCAACCCGCTCCTACGAGCAGTACTTC.

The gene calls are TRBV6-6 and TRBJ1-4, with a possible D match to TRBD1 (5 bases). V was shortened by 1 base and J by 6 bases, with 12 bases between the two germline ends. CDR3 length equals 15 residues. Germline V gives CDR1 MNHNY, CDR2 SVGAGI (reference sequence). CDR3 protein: CASSYFGAPDEKLFF. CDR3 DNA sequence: TGTGCCAGCAGTTACTTCGGGGCCCCAGATGAAAAACTGTTTTTT.

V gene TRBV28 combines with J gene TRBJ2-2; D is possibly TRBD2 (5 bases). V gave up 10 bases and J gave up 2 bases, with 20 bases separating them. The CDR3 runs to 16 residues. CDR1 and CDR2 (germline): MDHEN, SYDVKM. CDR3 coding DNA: TGTGCCACCTCCCAGTGGGTAGCGACTAACACCGGGGAGCTGTTTTTT. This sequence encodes CATSQWVATNTGELFF.

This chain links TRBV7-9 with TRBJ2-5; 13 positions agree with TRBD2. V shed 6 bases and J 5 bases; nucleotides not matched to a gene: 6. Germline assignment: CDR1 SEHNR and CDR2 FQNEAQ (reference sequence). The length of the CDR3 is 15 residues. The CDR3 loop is CASSRTSGRVETQYF. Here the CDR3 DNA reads TGTGCCAGCAGTCGGACTAGCGGGAGAGTTGAGACCCAGTACTTC.

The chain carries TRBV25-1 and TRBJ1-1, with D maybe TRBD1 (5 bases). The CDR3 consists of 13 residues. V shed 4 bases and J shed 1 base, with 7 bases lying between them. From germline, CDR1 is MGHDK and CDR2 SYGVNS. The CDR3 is CASSATGNTEAFF. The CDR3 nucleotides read TGTGCCAGCAGTGCTACAGGGAACACTGAAGCTTTCTTT.

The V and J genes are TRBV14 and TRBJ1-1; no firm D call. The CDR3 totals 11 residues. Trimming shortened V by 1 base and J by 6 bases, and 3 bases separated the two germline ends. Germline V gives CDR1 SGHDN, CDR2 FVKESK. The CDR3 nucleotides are TGTGCCAGCAGCCAAGGGGCTGAAGCTTTCTTT. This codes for CASSQGAEAFF.

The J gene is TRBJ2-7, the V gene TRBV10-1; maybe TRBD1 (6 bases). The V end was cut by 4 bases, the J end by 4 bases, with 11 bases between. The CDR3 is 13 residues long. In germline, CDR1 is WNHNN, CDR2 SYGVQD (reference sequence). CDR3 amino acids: CASSGGQHYEQYF. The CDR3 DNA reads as TGCGCCAGCAGTGGCGGACAGCATTACGAGCAGTACTTC.

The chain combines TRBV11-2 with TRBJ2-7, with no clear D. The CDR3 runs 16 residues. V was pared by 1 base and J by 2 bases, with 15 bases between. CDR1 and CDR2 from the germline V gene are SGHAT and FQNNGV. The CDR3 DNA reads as TGTGCCAGCAGCTTAGGCCTGGGCTACATGCCCTACGAGCAGTACTTC. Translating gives CASSLGLGYMPYEQYF.

The CDR3 loop is CASSLQLGNEAFF. In DNA form, the CDR3 reads TGTGCCAGCAGTTTACAATTGGGGAATGAAGCTTTCTTT. The V gene is TRBV27, the J gene TRBJ1-1; D is uncertain. CDR1 is MNHEY, CDR2 SMNVEV, per germline (reference sequence). The length of the CDR3 is 13 residues. The ends were cut back, 2 bases at V and 7 bases at J, with 11 bases in the middle.

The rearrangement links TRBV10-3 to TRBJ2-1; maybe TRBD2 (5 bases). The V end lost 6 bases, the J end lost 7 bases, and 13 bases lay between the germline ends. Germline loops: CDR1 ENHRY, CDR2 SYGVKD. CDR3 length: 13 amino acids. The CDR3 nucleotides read TGTGCCATCAGAAGAGAGACTATGAATGAGCAGTTCTTC. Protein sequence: CAIRRETMNEQFF.

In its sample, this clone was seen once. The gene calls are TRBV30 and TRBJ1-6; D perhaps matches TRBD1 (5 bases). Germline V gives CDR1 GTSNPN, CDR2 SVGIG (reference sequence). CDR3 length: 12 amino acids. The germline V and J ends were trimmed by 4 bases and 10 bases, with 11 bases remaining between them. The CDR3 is CAWTTELSPLHF. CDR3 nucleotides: TGTGCCTGGACGACAGAGTTATCACCCCTCCACTTT.

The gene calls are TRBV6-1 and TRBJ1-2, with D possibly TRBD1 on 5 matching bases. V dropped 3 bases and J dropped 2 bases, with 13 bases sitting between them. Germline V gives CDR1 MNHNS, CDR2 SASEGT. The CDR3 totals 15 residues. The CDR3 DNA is TGTGCCAGCAGTGAGTCAAGGGGCAGAAACTATGGCTACACCTTC. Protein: CASSESRGRNYGYTF.

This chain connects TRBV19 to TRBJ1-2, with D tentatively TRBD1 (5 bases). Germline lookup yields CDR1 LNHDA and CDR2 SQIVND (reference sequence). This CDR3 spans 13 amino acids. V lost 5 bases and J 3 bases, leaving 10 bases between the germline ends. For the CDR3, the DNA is TGTGCCAGTAGTCAGCTAGGGGACTATGGCTACACCTTC. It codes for CASSQLGDYGYTF.